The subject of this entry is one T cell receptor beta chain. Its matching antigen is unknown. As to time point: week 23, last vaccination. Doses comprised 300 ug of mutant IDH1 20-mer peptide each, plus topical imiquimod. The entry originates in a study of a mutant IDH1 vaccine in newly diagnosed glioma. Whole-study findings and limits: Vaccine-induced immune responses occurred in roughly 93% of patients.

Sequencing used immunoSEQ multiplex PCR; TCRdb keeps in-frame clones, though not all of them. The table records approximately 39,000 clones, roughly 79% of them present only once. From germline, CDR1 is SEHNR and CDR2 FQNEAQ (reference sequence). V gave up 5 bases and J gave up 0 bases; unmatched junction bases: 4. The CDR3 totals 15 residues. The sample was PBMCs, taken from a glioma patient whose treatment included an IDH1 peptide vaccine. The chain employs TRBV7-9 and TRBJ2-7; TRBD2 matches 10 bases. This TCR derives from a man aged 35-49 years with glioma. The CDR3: CASSVGLADSYEQYF. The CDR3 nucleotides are TGTGCCAGCAGCGTCGGACTAGCGGACTCCTACGAGCAGTACTTC.